These 30 T cell receptor beta chains share one sample of origin, sequenced in a study of blood T cell repertoires in COVID-19. Only in-frame clones appear in the TCRdb table, and some are missing; sequencing was by immunoSEQ multiplex PCR. There are approximately 150,000 clones in the sample; approximately 88% occur only once, and roughly 28% lies in the top ten. The sequenced sample consisted of peripheral blood. These receptors came from a human donor in a cohort sampled during active COVID-19.

The chain has TRBV7-6 and TRBJ2-7, with a weak D call TRBD2 (7 bases). The CDR3 runs 19 residues. The germline V and J ends were trimmed by 1 base and 3 bases, with 25 bases remaining between them. The germline V gene encodes CDR1 SGHVS and CDR2 FNYEAQ. The DNA of the CDR3 is TGTGCCAGCAGCTTAGAAGCCGGATCTAGGCGGGGGCCCGGCTACGAGCAGTACTTC. This sequence encodes CASSLEAGSRRGPGYEQYF.

The chain combines TRBV6-2 or TRBV6-3 with TRBJ2-3; D is possibly TRBD1 (5 bases). The germline CDR1 and CDR2 sequences are MNHEY and SVGEGT. The V end lost 2 bases, the J end lost 1 base, and 13 bases lay between the germline ends. This CDR3 region has 16 residues. The CDR3 spells CASSYAEGVRTDTQYF. CDR3 nucleotide sequence: TGTGCCAGCAGTTACGCCGAAGGGGTTCGCACAGATACGCAGTATTTT.

This chain connects TRBV9 to TRBJ1-2, with D hard to call. This CDR3 is built from 15 residues. From germline, CDR1 is SGDLS and CDR2 YYNGEE. V gave up 0 bases and J gave up 1 base, with 10 bases separating them. The CDR3 loop reads CASSVAAGVNYGYTF. The CDR3, as DNA: TGTGCCAGCAGCGTAGCGGCCGGGGTTAACTATGGCTACACCTTC.

J is TRBJ2-1 and V is TRBV5-1; a possible D gene is TRBD1 (5 bases). Germline V gives CDR1 SGHRS, CDR2 YFSETQ. V dropped 0 bases and J dropped 4 bases, with 8 bases sitting between them. The CDR3 contains 14 residues. CDR3 DNA: TGCGCCAGCAGCTTGGGGGGCTCATACAATGAGCAGTTCTTC. It translates to CASSLGGSYNEQFF.

The chain combines TRBV6-5 with TRBJ1-2, with TRBD1 identical over 11 bases. Trimming at V came to 6 bases and at J to 4 bases, leaving 4 bases not matched to a gene. The CDR3 loop spans 14 amino acids. Germline V gene data show CDR1 as MNHEY and CDR2 as SVGAGI. CDR3: CASRRDRGAYGYTF. DNA for the CDR3: TGTGCCAGCAGGAGGGACAGGGGGGCCTATGGCTACACCTTC.

This chain connects TRBV9 to TRBJ2-7; TRBD1 matches 7 bases. After removal of 3 bases from V and 6 bases from J, the junction contained 6 bases not matched to a gene. From germline, CDR1 is SGDLS and CDR2 YYNGEE. CDR3 length: 13 residues. CDR3 in DNA: TGTGCCAGCAGCGCGGGACAGCGAGGCGAGCAGTACTTC. Residues: CASSAGQRGEQYF.

The chain links TRBV29-1 to TRBJ2-1, with 7 positions matching TRBD1. This CDR3 spans 14 amino acids. Germline V gene lookup returns CDR1 SQVTM and CDR2 ANQGSEA. The trim removed 3 bases at V and 6 bases at J, leaving 8 bases unmatched. CDR3 protein: CSVEDRLILNEQFF. The CDR3 region has the DNA TGCAGCGTTGAGGACAGGCTTATCCTCAATGAGCAGTTCTTC.

V and J are TRBV15 and TRBJ2-1; weak D call: TRBD1 (5 bases). The germline V gene encodes CDR1 LNHNV and CDR2 YYDKDF (reference sequence). V was trimmed by 0 bases and J by 8 bases, leaving 14 bases between them. CDR3 size: 15 residues. The CDR3 is CATSRDPGKADEQFF. The CDR3 DNA reads TGTGCCACCAGCAGAGATCCAGGGAAAGCCGATGAGCAGTTCTTC. The full variable domain, in which reference TRBV15 and TRBJ2-1 provide the parts outside the CDR3, is DAMVIQNPRYQVTQFGKPVTLSCSQTLNHNVMYWYQQKSSQAPKLLFHYYDKDFNNEADTPDNFQSRRPNTSFCFLDIRSPGLGDTAMYLCATSRDPGKADEQFFGPGTRLTVL.

This chain uses TRBV7-9 with TRBJ2-1; 9 nucleotides match TRBD2. V trimming: 1 base; J trimming: 5 bases; junction bases outside the gene matches: 6. Germline CDR1 reads SEHNR; CDR2 reads FQNEAQ (reference sequence). CDR3 size: 16 residues. The CDR3 DNA reads TGTGCCAGCAGCTTAGTAAGCCTAGCGGGGAACAATGAGCAGTTCTTC. This codes for CASSLVSLAGNNEQFF.

This clone was detected only once. The chain uses TRBV10-3 and TRBJ2-5; tentative D call: TRBD2 (6 bases). CDR3 length: 17 residues. Germline V gene data show CDR1 as ENHRY and CDR2 as SYGVKD. Trimming pared 1 base from V and 4 bases from J, leaving 19 bases between. The CDR3 loop reads CAISEYQPGVATETQYF. DNA for the CDR3: TGTGCCATCAGTGAGTACCAACCGGGGGTAGCCACAGAGACCCAGTACTTC.

V gene TRBV5-6 combines with J gene TRBJ2-2, with D perhaps TRBD1 (6 bases). V dropped 4 bases and J dropped 5 bases, with 6 bases sitting between them. The CDR3 runs to 12 residues. Germline V gene lookup returns CDR1 SGHDT and CDR2 YYEEEE. CDR3 sequence (DNA): TGTGCCAGCAGCACAGGGACCGGGGAGCTGTTTTTT. Its translation is CASSTGTGELFF.

The CDR3 DNA sequence: TGCGCCAGCAGCTTCGGGTATGCTGGGCCGACTTACCGGGAGGATACGCAGTATTTT. Translation gives CASSFGYAGPTYREDTQYF. The rearrangement links TRBV5-1 to TRBJ2-3, with D possibly matching TRBD2 (6 bases). CDR1 SGHRS and CDR2 YFSETQ come from the germline V gene. This CDR3 region has 19 residues. V lost 2 bases and J lost 6, with 28 bases in between.

The CDR3 region has the DNA TGTGCCAGCAGCTTAGAAAGGGGCCGCGAGTTAGGAAGTCAGTATTTT. Translating gives CASSLERGRELGSQYF. This chain uses TRBV7-9 with TRBJ2-3, with D maybe TRBD1 (5 bases). Germline loops: CDR1 SEHNR, CDR2 FQNEAQ (reference sequence). The germline V and J ends were trimmed by 1 base and 12 bases, with 23 bases remaining between them. The CDR3 runs 16 residues.

In DNA, the CDR3 is TGTGCCAGCAGCGCGGGGGGAGAGACCCAGTACTTC. Its translation is CASSAGGETQYF. The V gene is TRBV9, the J gene TRBJ2-5; TRBD2 aligns across 7 bases. The CDR3 runs to 12 residues. Germline CDR1 and CDR2: SGDLS and YYNGEE. The ends lost 3 bases at V and 4 bases at J; junction bases unmatched: 0.

The CDR3 region has the DNA TGTGCCATCAGGGGGACTAGCGGCGAGCAGTTCTTC. Its protein product is CAIRGTSGEQFF. The chain uses TRBV10-3 and TRBJ2-1, with 11 nucleotides matching TRBD2. Germline V gene data show CDR1 as ENHRY and CDR2 as SYGVKD. Unmatched junction bases numbered 2, after V lost 6 bases and J lost 10 bases. The CDR3 loop spans 12 amino acids.

The V call is TRBV13, the J call TRBJ1-2; D call uncertain. V lost 0 bases and J 5 bases, leaving 16 bases between the germline ends. The CDR3 is 16 residues long. The germline CDR1 and CDR2 sequences are PRHDT and FYEKMQ (reference sequence). The CDR3 coding sequence is TGTGCCAGCAGCTTAGGGGCCCGGGGTTATTCGTATGGCTACACCTTC. This codes for CASSLGARGYSYGYTF.

Worth noting for this clone: The sample carries other DNA sequences with the same CDR3. The chain has TRBV6-1 and TRBJ2-1; maybe TRBD2 (6 bases). CDR3 length equals 15 residues. CDR1 is MNHNS, CDR2 SASEGT, per germline. Between the trimmed V and J ends, which lost 1 base and 4 bases, there was a span of 11 bases. The CDR3 reads CASSEGPGSYNEQFF. The CDR3 bases are TGTGCCAGCAGTGAAGGGCCCGGGAGTTACAATGAGCAGTTCTTC.

In its sample, this clone was seen once. The rearrangement joins TRBV11-2 to TRBJ2-2; D gene ambiguous. This CDR3 contains 13 residues. Trimming took 0 bases from V and 6 from J, leaving 5 bases between them. Germline V gene data show CDR1 as SGHAT and CDR2 as FQNNGV. CDR3 in DNA: TGTGCCAGCAGCTTAGAGTTCGCCGGGGAGCTGTTTTTT. This translates into CASSLEFAGELFF.

This clone has only one observation. This sequence joins TRBV4-2 and TRBJ1-3; D is ambiguous. CDR1 is LGHNA and CDR2 is YNFKEQ in the germline V gene. This CDR3 is 16 amino acids long. Trimming took 3 bases from V and 2 from J, leaving 14 bases between them. Here the CDR3 reads CASSQGTVRAGNTIYF. The CDR3 bases are TGTGCCAGCAGCCAGGGAACAGTGAGGGCTGGAAACACCATATATTTT.

The chain joins TRBV7-9 to TRBJ2-7; the match to TRBD1 covers 7 bases. The germline CDR1 and CDR2 sequences are SEHNR and FQNEAQ (reference sequence). The CDR3 loop spans 15 amino acids. Trimming cost V 8 bases and J 3 bases; bases outside gene matches: 13. CDR3 protein: CASALGPGGFYEQYF. The CDR3 DNA sequence: TGTGCCAGCGCCCTCGGGCCAGGGGGTTTCTACGAGCAGTACTTC.

In DNA form, the CDR3 reads TGCAGCTTCAGGAGGGGCTCCTACAATGAGCAGTTCTTC. It encodes CSFRRGSYNEQFF. The chain combines TRBV29-1 with TRBJ2-1, with D possibly TRBD2 on 6 matching bases. V lost 8 bases, J lost 0 bases, and 11 bases lay in between. The CDR3 loop spans 13 amino acids. Germline values: CDR1 SQVTM, CDR2 ANQGSEA.

The V call is TRBV7-2, the J call TRBJ2-2, with D possibly being TRBD2 (5 bases). Trimming shortened V by 5 bases and J by 4 bases, and 8 bases separated the two germline ends. Germline-derived CDR1 and CDR2 are SGHTA and FQGNSA. The CDR3 is made up of 13 amino acids. The CDR3 DNA follows: TGTGCCAGCAGCCCACGGGGCACCGGGGAGCTGTTTTTT. This codes for CASSPRGTGELFF.

The CDR3 DNA is TGTGCCAGCAGCGAGGGGGCCAGGGGGCGAGAAAAACTGTTTTTT. Translating it yields CASSEGARGREKLFF. V is TRBV9 and J is TRBJ1-4; 8 nucleotides agree with TRBD1. The germline V gene encodes CDR1 SGDLS and CDR2 YYNGEE. This CDR3 comprises 15 residues. V gave up 3 bases and J gave up 8 bases; unmatched junction bases: 9. The complete variable domain, with remaining parts taken from reference TRBV9 and TRBJ1-4, reads DSGVTQTPKHLITATGQRVTLRCSPRSGDLSVYWYQQSLDQGLQFLIQYYNGEERAKGNILERFSAQQFPDLHSELNLSSLELGDSALYFCASSEGARGREKLFFGSGTQLSVL.

The gene calls are TRBV7-2 and TRBJ1-2, with a tentative D call TRBD1 (5 bases). The V end was cut by 4 bases, the J end by 6 bases, with 15 bases between. The CDR3 covers 14 residues. Germline V lookup: CDR1 SGHTA, CDR2 FQGNSA. This CDR3 is CASSSHLGVDGYTF. CDR3 coding DNA: TGTGCCAGCAGCTCCCACCTAGGGGTCGATGGCTACACCTTC.

V usage is TRBV6-5 and J usage is TRBJ2-1, with D perhaps matching TRBD2 (7 bases). CDR1 and CDR2 from the germline V gene are MNHEY and SVGAGI. V was trimmed by 5 bases and J by 7 bases, leaving 18 bases between them. CDR3 length equals 15 residues. The CDR3 DNA is TGTGCCAGCAGTCTAACGAGGGGGGGAGGAAATGAGCAGTTCTTC. Translation: CASSLTRGGGNEQFF.

The chain is built from TRBV5-1 and TRBJ2-3; perhaps TRBD1 as D (5 bases). Trimming shortened V by 4 bases and J by 4 bases, and 19 bases separated the two germline ends. The CDR3 totals 16 residues. CDR1 and CDR2 from the germline V gene are SGHRS and YFSETQ. The CDR3 nucleotides read TGCGCCAGCAGCGCCCCACTTATCCAGGGCGCAGATACGCAGTATTTT. It codes for CASSAPLIQGADTQYF.

The CDR3 DNA follows: TGCGCCAGCAGCTCCACACAGAACACTGAAGCTTTCTTT. As protein: CASSSTQNTEAFF. The chain combines TRBV5-1 with TRBJ1-1; no firm D call. CDR1 and CDR2 from the germline V gene are SGHRS and YFSETQ. V was cut by 3 bases and J by 1 base, with 7 bases left in between. The CDR3 length is 13 residues.

The chain has TRBV27 and TRBJ2-5; 9 nucleotides match TRBD1. This CDR3 is built from 16 residues. Germline-derived CDR1 and CDR2 are MNHEY and SMNVEV (reference sequence). With 5 bases clipped from V and 4 bases from J, the junction kept 11 bases outside the gene matches. In DNA, the CDR3 is TGTGCCAGCAGTCTACTGGGACAGGGATTAGGAGAGACCCAGTACTTC. Its protein product is CASSLLGQGLGETQYF.

The chain joins TRBV21-1 to TRBJ1-2; TRBD1, the D gene given by the table, was not confirmed from the DNA. TRBV21-1 is a known pseudogene. There are 16 residues in the CDR3. The CDR3 loop reads CASSRDLRDRDHGYTF. DNA of the CDR3: TGTGCCAGCAGCAGGGACTTACGGGACAGGGACCATGGCTACACCTTC.

This sequence joins TRBV11-2 and TRBJ2-1; 10 bases map to TRBD1. The CDR3 covers 14 residues. Germline lookup yields CDR1 SGHAT and CDR2 FQNNGV. J gave up 8 bases and V 5 bases, and 6 bases lay outside the gene matches. The CDR3 DNA is TGTGCCAGCAGCAGACAGGGGGCAAATTATGAGCAGTTCTTC. It yields the protein CASSRQGANYEQFF.